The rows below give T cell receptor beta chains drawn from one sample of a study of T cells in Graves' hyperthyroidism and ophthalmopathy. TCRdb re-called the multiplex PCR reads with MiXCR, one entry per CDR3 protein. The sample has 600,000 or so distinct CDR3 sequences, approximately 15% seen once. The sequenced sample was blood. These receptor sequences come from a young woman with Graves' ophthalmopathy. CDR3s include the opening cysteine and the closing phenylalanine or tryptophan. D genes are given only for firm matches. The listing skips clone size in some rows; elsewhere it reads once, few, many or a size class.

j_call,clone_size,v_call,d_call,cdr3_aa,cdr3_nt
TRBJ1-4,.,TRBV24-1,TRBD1,CATSARQGAVEKLFF,TGTGCCACCAGTGCCCGACAGGGGGCAGTTGAAAAACTGTTTTTT
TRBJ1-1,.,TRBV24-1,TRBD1,CATSPGQGAVAAFF,TGTGCCACCAGTCCGGGACAGGGGGCTGTTGCGGCTTTCTTT
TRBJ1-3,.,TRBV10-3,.,CAISESTGRSGNTIYF,TGTGCCATCAGTGAGTCGACAGGTCGCTCTGGAAACACCATATATTTT
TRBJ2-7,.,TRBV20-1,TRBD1,CSARVSGQHTYEQYF,TGCAGTGCTAGAGTCTCGGGACAGCATACCTACGAGCAGTACTTC
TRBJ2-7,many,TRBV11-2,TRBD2,CASSFGTSGSSEQYF,TGTGCCAGCAGCTTCGGGACTAGCGGGAGCTCCGAGCAGTACTTC
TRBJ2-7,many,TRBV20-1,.,CSASLTTAGLGEQYF,TGCAGTGCTAGCCTCACTACGGCGGGACTTGGCGAGCAGTACTTC
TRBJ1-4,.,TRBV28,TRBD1,CASSFGQAQSEKLFF,TGTGCCAGCAGTTTCGGACAGGCCCAAAGTGAAAAACTGTTTTTT
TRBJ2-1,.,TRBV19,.,CAKGGAVRYNEQFF,TGTGCCAAGGGGGGCGCGGTCAGGTACAATGAGCAGTTCTTC
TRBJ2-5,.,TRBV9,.,CASSADRTRQETQYF,TGTGCCAGCAGCGCCGACAGGACGCGACAAGAGACCCAGTACTTC
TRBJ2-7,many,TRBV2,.,CASSAPLTGFPYEQYF,TGTGCCAGCAGCGCTCCTCTCACGGGTTTCCCCTACGAGCAGTACTTC
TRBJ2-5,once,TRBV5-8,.,CASSPGEVPETQYF,TGTGCCAGCAGCCCCGGGGAGGTTCCGGAGACCCAGTACTTC
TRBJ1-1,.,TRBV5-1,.,CASKEGSDTEAFF,TGCGCCAGCAAGGAGGGTTCAGACACTGAAGCTTTCTTT
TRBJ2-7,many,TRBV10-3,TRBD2,CAISDGTTGERNEQYF,TGTGCCATCAGTGACGGGACTACCGGGGAAAGGAACGAGCAGTACTTC
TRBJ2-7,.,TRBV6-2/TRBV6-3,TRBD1,CASSSLGSGQGLHEQYF,TGTGCCAGCAGTTCCCTGGGCTCGGGACAGGGGCTACACGAGCAGTACTTC
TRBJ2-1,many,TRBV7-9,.,CASSPPRTELNEQFF,TGTGCCAGCAGCCCCCCCCGGACAGAATTAAATGAGCAGTTCTTC
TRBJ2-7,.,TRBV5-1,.,CASSLAGTDLEQYF,TGCGCCAGCAGCTTGGCCGGGACTGACCTCGAGCAGTACTTC
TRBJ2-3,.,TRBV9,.,CASSVGIRTDTQYF,TGTGCCAGCAGCGTAGGTATCCGCACAGATACGCAGTATTTT
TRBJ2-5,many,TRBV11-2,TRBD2,CASRAGGAQYF,TGTGCCAGCAGAGCGGGAGGGGCCCAGTACTTC
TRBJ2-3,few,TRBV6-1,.,CASSEQGRNTQYF,TGTGCCAGCAGTGAGCAGGGGAGGAATACGCAGTATTTT
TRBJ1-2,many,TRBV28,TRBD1,CASSLSGGQGDLNGGYTF,TGTGCCAGCAGTTTATCGGGCGGACAGGGAGATCTAAACGGTGGCTACACCTTC
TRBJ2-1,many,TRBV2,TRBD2,CASSELAVGGEQFF,TGTGCCAGCAGTGAACTAGCGGTCGGAGGAGAGCAGTTCTTC
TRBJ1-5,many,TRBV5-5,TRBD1,CASSLVRDRAQPQHF,TGTGCCAGCAGCTTGGTCAGGGACAGGGCTCAGCCCCAGCATTTT
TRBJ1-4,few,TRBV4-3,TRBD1,CASSRRHFRDRNEKLFF,TGCGCCAGCAGCCGAAGACATTTCCGGGACAGAAATGAAAAACTGTTTTTT
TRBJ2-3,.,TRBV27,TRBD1,CASSSGTGWILWPTDTQYF,TGTGCCAGCAGTTCAGGGACAGGGTGGATCCTTTGGCCCACAGATACGCAGTATTTT
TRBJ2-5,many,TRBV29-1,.,CSVEDRGRQETQYF,TGCAGCGTTGAAGATCGAGGACGACAAGAGACCCAGTACTTC
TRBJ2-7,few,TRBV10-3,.,CAISSDRYEQYF,TGTGCCATCAGTTCCGATCGCTACGAGCAGTACTTC
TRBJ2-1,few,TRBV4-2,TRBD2,CASSQDRLARANEQFF,TGTGCCAGCAGCCAAGATAGACTAGCAAGGGCTAATGAGCAGTTCTTC
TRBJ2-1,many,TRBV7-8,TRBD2,CASTPERLAGKRNEQFF,TGTGCCAGCACACCGGAGAGACTAGCGGGAAAACGGAATGAGCAGTTCTTC
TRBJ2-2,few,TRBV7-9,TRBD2,CASSSGTSVITGELFF,TGTGCCAGCAGCTCTGGGACTAGCGTGATCACCGGGGAGCTGTTTTTT
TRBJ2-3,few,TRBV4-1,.,CASTPLIRADTQYF,TGCGCCAGCACCCCTCTTATCAGGGCAGATACGCAGTATTTT
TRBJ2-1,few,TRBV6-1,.,CASTYGRGLNEQFF,TGTGCCAGCACCTACGGACGCGGGCTCAATGAGCAGTTCTTC
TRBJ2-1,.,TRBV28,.,CASSLKAGTYNEQFF,TGTGCCAGCAGCTTAAAGGCGGGAACCTACAATGAGCAGTTCTTC
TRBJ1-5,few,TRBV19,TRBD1,CASIRRTGVLNQPQHF,TGTGCCAGTATACGAAGGACAGGGGTTTTAAATCAGCCCCAGCATTTT
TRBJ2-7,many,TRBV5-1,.,CASSYSSTPSYEQYF,TGCGCCAGCAGCTATTCCAGCACCCCTTCCTACGAGCAGTACTTC
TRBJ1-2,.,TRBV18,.,CASSPPGVNYGYTF,TGTGCCAGCTCACCACCGGGGGTAAACTATGGCTACACCTTC
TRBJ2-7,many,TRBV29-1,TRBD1,CSVEEGQVEGEQYF,TGCAGCGTTGAGGAGGGACAGGTTGAAGGGGAGCAGTACTTC
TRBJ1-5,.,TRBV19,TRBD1,CASSMGTGQSSYSNQPQHF,TGTGCCAGTAGTATGGGGACAGGACAGAGCTCATATAGCAATCAGCCCCAGCATTTT
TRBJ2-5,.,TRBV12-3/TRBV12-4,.,CASTAGLQETQYF,TGTGCCAGCACGGCGGGACTCCAAGAGACCCAGTACTTC
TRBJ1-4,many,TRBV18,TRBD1,CASSPSWDRLFF,TGTGCCAGCTCACCTTCCTGGGACAGACTGTTTTTT
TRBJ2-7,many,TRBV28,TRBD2,CASGRGTSGPYEQYF,TGTGCCAGCGGCCGAGGGACTAGCGGGCCCTACGAGCAGTACTTC
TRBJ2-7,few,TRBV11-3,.,CASSDPSGYEQYF,TGTGCCAGCAGCGATCCCTCGGGTTACGAGCAGTACTTC
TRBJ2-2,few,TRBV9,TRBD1,CASSVGQGASNTGELFF,TGTGCCAGCAGCGTAGGACAGGGGGCTTCGAACACCGGGGAGCTGTTTTTT
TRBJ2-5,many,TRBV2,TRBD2,CASAGLAGETQYF,TGTGCCAGCGCGGGACTAGCGGGGGAGACCCAGTACTTC
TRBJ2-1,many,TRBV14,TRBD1,CASSWTGLAYNEQFF,TGTGCCAGCAGCTGGACAGGGCTAGCCTACAATGAGCAGTTCTTC